These 26 T cell receptor beta chains were all obtained from the same sample, sequenced in a study of T cell clonality in common variable immunodeficiency (dated by TCRdb to about 2015). What the research found in general, with its limitations: CVID TCRbeta sequences reportedly showed fewer deletions and N-nucleotide insertions and lacked highly modified clones with 13 or more V deletions.

Library construction relied on the immunoSEQ multiplex PCR assay. TCRdb's version of the immuneACCESS table is confined to in-frame rearrangements and falls short of the full clone set. An unresolved V gene accounts for under half of the shortfall where checked; the remainder is of unknown origin. This sample is represented by about 26,000 clones, with no singletons among them. Clones ranked in the top ten supply 3% to 5% of the sample. These receptors lack a known antigen. Sequences were obtained from peripheral blood mononuclear cells. The receptors shown here come from a human donor with common variable immunodeficiency.

Concerning this clone itself: The read terminates 3 residues before the CDR3 end, so the remaining end is supplied by the germline J gene. The chain uses TRBV7-2 and TRBJ2-7; unclear D gene. Germline V lookup: CDR1 SGHTA, CDR2 FQGNSA. V was trimmed by 0 bases and J by 0 bases, leaving 9 bases between them. This CDR3 contains 15 residues. The CDR3 sequence is CASSLAFSRSYEQYF. The sequenced part of the CDR3 DNA is TGTGCCAGCAGCTTAGCATTCTCTCGCTCCTACGAG.

As regards this clone: The read finishes 3 residues shy of the CDR3 end, and the germline J gene is used to complete it. The V gene is TRBV2, the J gene TRBJ2-3, with D perhaps TRBD2 (6 bases). V was trimmed by 10 bases and J by 0 bases, leaving 20 bases between them. Germline values: CDR1 SNHLY, CDR2 FYNNEI. The CDR3 loop spans 16 amino acids. The CDR3: CAIAQSRSGSTDTQYF. Incomplete CDR3 DNA: TGTGCCATCGCCCAGTCGCGTAGCGGCAGCACAGATACG. Variable domain in full (rest from reference TRBV2 and TRBJ2-3): EPEVTQTPSHQVTQMGQEVILRCVPISNHLYFYWYRQILGQKVEFLVSFYNNEISEKSEIFDDQFSVERPDGSNFTLKIRSTKLEDSAMYFCAIAQSRSGSTDTQYFGPGTRLTVL.

This clone was seen many times. The read gets to within 3 residues of the CDR3 end, and the germline J gene fills in the rest. The chain has TRBV5-1 and TRBJ1-6; tentatively, D is TRBD1 (6 bases). The CDR3 length is 14 residues. Germline-derived CDR1 and CDR2 are SGHRS and YFSETQ. The V end was cut by 0 bases, the J end by 10 bases, with 11 bases between. CDR3 sequence: CASSLDGRGSPLHF. CDR3 DNA (partial): TGCGCCAGCAGCTTGGACGGCAGGGGCTCACCC.

This clone was seen more than once but under ten times. The read terminates 3 residues before the CDR3 end, so the remaining end is supplied by the germline J gene. V usage is TRBV20-1 and J usage is TRBJ2-1; 10 bases fit TRBD2. In germline, CDR1 is DFQATT, CDR2 SNEGSKA (reference sequence). Losses at the gene ends were 6 bases for V and 6 bases for J; bases not matched to a gene: 8. This CDR3 spans 14 amino acids. The CDR3 DNA, read in part, is TGCAGTGCACGAAGCGGGAGGGCCCTCAATGAG. Its translation is CSARSGRALNE. The complete CDR3 reads CSARSGRALNEQFF.

This clone has ten or more counts. The read falls 3 residues short of the CDR3 end, and the missing part is taken from the germline J gene. The chain has TRBV28 and TRBJ2-5, with a possible D match to TRBD1 (6 bases). The V gene lost 6 bases and the J gene lost 4 bases, with 9 bases spanning the gap. The CDR3 has 12 residues. Germline CDR1 and CDR2: MDHEN and SYDVKM. CDR3: CASRGDTETQYF. Incomplete CDR3 DNA: TGTGCCAGCAGGGGGGACACAGAGACC.

This clone was seen ten or more times. The CDR3 end falls 3 residues outside the read, so it is completed with the germline J gene. The rearrangement uses TRBV20-1 and TRBJ1-1; 9 bases agree with TRBD1. V lost 3 bases, J lost 4 bases, and 6 bases stayed unmatched. Germline lookup yields CDR1 DFQATT and CDR2 SNEGSKA (reference sequence). The CDR3 covers 14 residues. CDR3 residues: CSARDRGWVTEAFF. Partial CDR3 DNA: TGCAGTGCTAGGGACAGGGGCTGGGTCACTGAA.

This clone occurred many times. The CDR3 goes on 3 residues after the read ends, and that part is filled in from the germline J gene. The gene calls are TRBV20-1 and TRBJ2-3, with D unclear. V gave up 0 bases and J gave up 1 base, with 11 bases separating them. CDR3 length equals 15 residues. Per the germline V gene, CDR1 is DFQATT and CDR2 is SNEGSKA (reference sequence). The CDR3 reads CSARDLALGTDTQYF. CDR3 bases read: TGCAGTGCTAGAGATCTGGCGCTAGGCACAGATACG.

The covered CDR3 bases are TGTGCCAGCAGCTTACCGGGACTCAATCAGCCC. This translates into CASSLPGLNQP. The full CDR3 sequence reads CASSLPGLNQPQHF. This chain joins TRBV7-9 and TRBJ1-5, with a tentative D call TRBD1 (5 bases). The missing CDR3 end, 3 residues past where the read stops, is filled in from the germline J gene. Trimming removed 2 bases at V and 3 bases at J, with 8 bases between. Germline V gene sequence: CDR1 SEHNR, CDR2 FQNEAQ (reference sequence). The CDR3 loop spans 14 amino acids.

Worth noting for this clone: The read gets to within 3 residues of the CDR3 end, and the germline J gene fills in the rest. The rearrangement links TRBV20-1 to TRBJ2-7; 8 bases line up with TRBD1. Unmatched junction bases numbered 8, after V lost 6 bases and J lost 4 bases. Looked up from germline, CDR1 is DFQATT and CDR2 is SNEGSKA (reference sequence). The CDR3 consists of 13 residues. CDR3 in amino acids: CSAPRTGKYEQYF. CDR3 bases read: TGCAGTGCCCCGAGGACAGGGAAATACGAG.

Remarks on this clone: The CDR3 goes on 3 residues after the read ends, and that part is filled in from the germline J gene. This chain uses TRBV7-9 with TRBJ1-6, with D perhaps TRBD1 (5 bases). The CDR3 is 14 amino acids. The ends were cut back, 5 bases at V and 4 bases at J, with 9 bases in the middle. Germline loops: CDR1 SEHNR, CDR2 FQNEAQ (reference sequence). CDR3 amino acids: CASSPTEYNSPLHF. The sequenced CDR3 bases are TGTGCCAGCAGCCCGACAGAATATAATTCACCC.

This clone was detected ten times or more. The CDR3 end falls 3 residues outside the read, so it is completed with the germline J gene. The genes are TRBV6-1 and TRBJ2-4; tentative D call: TRBD2 (6 bases). The germline gives CDR1 MNHNS, CDR2 SASEGT. This CDR3 has 14 residues. Trimming removed 3 bases from V and 5 bases from J, with 11 bases in between. The CDR3 is CASSDIRRENIQYF. The covered CDR3 bases are TGTGCCAGCAGTGATATTAGGAGGGAAAACATT.

This clone has just a few counts. The CDR3 end falls 3 residues outside the read, so it is completed with the germline J gene. V is TRBV2 and J is TRBJ1-1; tentatively, D is TRBD1 (5 bases). Trimming stripped 5 bases from V and 5 bases from J, with 12 bases between. The germline CDR1 and CDR2 sequences are SNHLY and FYNNEI. The CDR3 has 13 amino acids. The sequenced part of the CDR3 DNA is TGTGCCAGCAGTAAGGACATACGGACTGAA. As protein: CASSKDIRTE. The complete CDR3 sequence is CASSKDIRTEAFF.

Worth noting for this clone: Read sequence stops 3 residues before the CDR3 end, and the germline J gene provides the missing end. This rearrangement joins TRBV7-9 to TRBJ2-7, with D maybe TRBD2 (5 bases). The germline V and J ends were trimmed by 5 bases and 0 bases, with 11 bases remaining between them. CDR1 is SEHNR and CDR2 is FQNEAQ in the germline V gene (reference sequence). The CDR3 consists of 14 residues. CDR3 DNA (partial): TGTGCCAGCAGCAGAGAGGGCACCTCCTACGAG. Translating it yields CASSREGTSYE. The full-length CDR3 reads as CASSREGTSYEQYF. The full variable domain, with the rest looked up from reference TRBV7-9 and TRBJ2-7, is DTGVSQNPRHKITKRGQNVTFRCDPISEHNRLYWYRQTLGQGPEFLTYFQNEAQLEKSRLLSDRFSAERPKGSFSTLEIQRTEQGDSAMYLCASSREGTSYEQYFGPGTRLTVT.

This clone showed up just a few times. The read ends 3 residues shy of where the CDR3 ends; the end is completed using the germline J gene. V usage is TRBV6-2 or TRBV6-3 and J usage is TRBJ1-2; D is uncertain. In germline, CDR1 is MNHEY, CDR2 SVGEGT. V gave up 8 bases and J gave up 2 bases, with 6 bases separating them. The CDR3 has 11 amino acids. This chain's CDR3 is CASGPNYGYTF. Incomplete CDR3 DNA: TGTGCCAGCGGCCCAAACTATGGC.

As for this clone: The read terminates 3 residues ahead of where the CDR3 ends, so the germline J gene completes it. The rearrangement links TRBV18 to TRBJ1-1, with D perhaps TRBD1 (6 bases). The germline V and J ends were trimmed by 3 bases and 6 bases, with 14 bases remaining between them. The CDR3 length is 14 residues. In germline, CDR1 is KGHSH, CDR2 LQKENI. CDR3 residues: CASSPLRGLAEAFF. Partial CDR3 DNA: TGTGCCAGCTCACCTTTGCGGGGGCTGGCTGAA.

This clone was seen a handful of times. Sequencing ends 3 residues short of the CDR3 end; the germline J gene provides the rest. The chain joins TRBV6-1 to TRBJ2-7, with D perhaps TRBD2 (6 bases). Germline-derived CDR1 and CDR2 are MNHNS and SASEGT. This CDR3 region has 16 residues. V lost 2 bases to trimming and J lost 2 bases, with 16 bases between them. The CDR3 reads CASSELVTRGTYEQYF. Partial CDR3 DNA: TGTGCCAGCAGTGAATTGGTAACTCGCGGGACCTACGAG.

Concerning this clone itself: Read coverage stops 3 residues before the CDR3 terminus; the germline J gene supplies the remainder. The chain recombines TRBV18 with TRBJ2-1, with TRBD1 matching over 11 bases. From germline, CDR1 is KGHSH and CDR2 LQKENI. The junction had 6 bases not matched to a gene; V was cut back by 0 bases and J by 8 bases. CDR3 length equals 16 residues. CDR3 loop: CASSPPGQGAGDEQFF. The sequenced CDR3 bases are TGTGCCAGCTCACCACCAGGACAGGGGGCTGGTGATGAG.

Comment on this clone: The read ends 3 residues before the CDR3 terminus; that terminus is restored from the germline J gene. The chain employs TRBV11-2 and TRBJ1-1, with D hard to call. This CDR3 has 13 amino acids. In germline, CDR1 is SGHAT, CDR2 FQNNGV. Between the trimmed V and J ends, which lost 2 bases and 4 bases, there was a span of 8 bases. CDR3 residues: CASSLFSTTEAFF. Incomplete CDR3 DNA: TGTGCCAGCAGCTTATTTAGCACCACTGAA. Full variable domain (missing parts from reference TRBV11-2 and TRBJ1-1): EAGVAQSPRYKIIEKRQSVAFWCNPISGHATLYWYQQILGQGPKLLIQFQNNGVVDDSQLPKDRFSAERLKGVDSTLKIQPAKLEDSAVYLCASSLFSTTEAFFGQGTRLTVV.

With respect to this clone: The sequence runs out 3 residues before the end of the CDR3; the remainder is reconstructed from the germline J gene. The chain couples TRBV13 to TRBJ2-7, with 8 bases identical to TRBD2. Trimming removed 5 bases from V and 6 bases from J; junction bases left unmatched: 12. From germline, CDR1 is PRHDT and CDR2 FYEKMQ (reference sequence). The CDR3 totals 15 residues. The sequenced CDR3 bases are TGTGCCAGCAGCACCAGCGGGAGCGGGGGACCCGAG. This sequence encodes CASSTSGSGGPE. The entire CDR3 protein reads CASSTSGSGGPEQYF. The full variable domain, in which reference TRBV13 and TRBJ2-7 provide the parts outside the CDR3, is AAGVIQSPRHLIKEKRETATLKCYPIPRHDTVYWYQQGPGQDPQFLISFYEKMQSDKGSIPDRFSAQQFSDYHSELNMSSLELGDSALYFCASSTSGSGGPEQYFGPGTRLTVT.

This clone was picked up many times. An end of the junction does not agree with germline; a read error may underlie this. Read coverage stops 3 residues before the CDR3 terminus; the germline J gene supplies the remainder. This chain joins TRBV13 and TRBJ2-3; tentatively, D is TRBD1 or TRBD2 (6 bases each). CDR1 and CDR2 (germline): PRHDT, FYEKMQ (reference sequence). This CDR3 region has 15 residues. The CDR3: CASSIGGTMSDTQYF. The covered CDR3 bases are TGTGCCAGCAGCATAGGGGGGACAATGTCAGATACG.

Remarks on this clone: The CDR3 end lies 3 residues beyond the end of the read and is filled in from the germline J gene. The chain combines TRBV18 with TRBJ2-3, with 10 bases identical to TRBD1. V gave up 0 bases and J gave up 5 bases; unmatched junction bases: 2. Looked up from germline, CDR1 is KGHSH and CDR2 is LQKENI. The CDR3 covers 15 residues. The CDR3 loop reads CASSPPTGGKDTQYF. CDR3 DNA, as far as it was read: TGTGCCAGCTCACCACCGACAGGGGGCAAAGATACG.

The table lists this clone with many counts. The read falls 3 residues short of the CDR3 end, and the missing part is taken from the germline J gene. The chain recombines TRBV7-9 with TRBJ1-5; 9 bases align to TRBD1. Trimming cost V 5 bases and J 7 bases; bases outside gene matches: 6. CDR3 size: 14 residues. Germline CDR1 is SEHNR and CDR2 is FQNEAQ (reference sequence). CDR3 DNA (partial): TGTGCCAGCAGCCGAGGGACAGGGAAACAGCCC. Protein: CASSRGTGKQP. The full CDR3 sequence reads CASSRGTGKQPQHF.

This clone was recorded a few times. The sequenced fragment ends 3 residues before the CDR3 boundary, so the rest is inferred from the germline J gene. Other DNA sequences in the same sample also yield this CDR3. The genes are TRBV7-9 and TRBJ2-3; 7 bases agree with TRBD2. Germline CDR1 and CDR2: SEHNR and FQNEAQ (reference sequence). The ends lost 5 bases at V and 5 bases at J; junction bases unmatched: 10. This CDR3 is built from 15 residues. CDR3 bases read: TGTGCCAGCAGCCCCGGACTAGTGTGGGAAGATACG. This encodes CASSPGLVWEDT. The entire CDR3 is CASSPGLVWEDTQYF.

Of note for this clone: Read sequence stops 3 residues before the CDR3 end, and the germline J gene provides the missing end. This sequence joins TRBV19 and TRBJ1-2; D uncertain. The germline V and J ends were trimmed by 1 base and 4 bases, with 10 bases remaining between them. Germline CDR1 LNHDA, CDR2 SQIVND (reference sequence). There are 14 residues in the CDR3. CDR3 region: CASSIGYRSYGYTF. The DNA read from the CDR3 is TGTGCCAGTAGTATAGGGTACAGATCCTATGGC.

This clone has more than one count but fewer than ten. The read comes to an end 3 residues before the CDR3 does, leaving the germline J gene to fill in the end. V and J are TRBV18 and TRBJ2-2; the match to TRBD2 covers 7 bases. This CDR3 comprises 15 residues. CDR1 is KGHSH, CDR2 LQKENI, per germline. The J segment lost 3 bases and the V segment lost 4 bases, leaving 5 bases of the junction unmatched. The CDR3 region is CASSLTSVHTGELFF. The CDR3 bases that were read are TGTGCCAGCTCACTTACTAGCGTACACACCGGGGAG.

The covered CDR3 bases are TGTGCCAGTAGTATAGCAGCGCCTACCTACGAG. It translates to CASSIAAPTYE. The entire CDR3 sequence reads CASSIAAPTYEQYF. V gene TRBV19 combines with J gene TRBJ2-7, with D unclear. The read halts 3 residues ahead of the CDR3 end, with the missing end drawn from the germline J gene. Germline CDR1 and CDR2: LNHDA and SQIVND (reference sequence). Trimming took 1 base from V and 2 from J, leaving 9 bases between them. The CDR3 extends over 14 amino acids. The variable domain in full, completed from reference TRBV19 and TRBJ2-7, reads DGGITQSPKYLFRKEGQNVTLSCEQNLNHDAMYWYRQDPGQGLRLIYYSQIVNDFQKGDIAEGYSVSREKKESFPLTVTSAQKNPTAFYLCASSIAAPTYEQYFGPGTRLTVT.